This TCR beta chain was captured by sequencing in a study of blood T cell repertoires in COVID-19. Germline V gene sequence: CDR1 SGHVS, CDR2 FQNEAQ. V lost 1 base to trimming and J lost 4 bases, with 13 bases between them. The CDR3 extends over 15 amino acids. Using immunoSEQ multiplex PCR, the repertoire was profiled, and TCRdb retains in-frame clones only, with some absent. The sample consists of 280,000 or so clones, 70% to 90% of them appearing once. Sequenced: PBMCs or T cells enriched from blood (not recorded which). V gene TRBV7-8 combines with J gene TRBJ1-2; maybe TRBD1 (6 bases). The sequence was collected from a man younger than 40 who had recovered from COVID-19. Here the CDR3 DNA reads TGTGCCAGCAGCTTAGTAAGGGGGACGGGCTATGGCTACACCTTC. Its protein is CASSLVRGTGYGYTF.